This passage covers 19 T cell receptor beta chains from one sample sequenced in a study of T cell responses to AZD1222 COVID-19 vaccine. Here immunoSEQ multiplex PCR was the method, and the copy in TCRdb shows in-frame clones only, minus some. The data show 150,000 or so clones, with 75% to 90% seen just once and 3.5% to 5.5% held by the top ten. The input for sequencing was peripheral blood, taken 28 days after the second dose of the MenACWY control vaccine. The origin of the receptors is an adult who received the MenACWY meningococcal vaccine as a control.

This clone showed up just once. This chain links TRBV4-1 with TRBJ2-7; D may be TRBD2 (6 bases). The CDR3 runs to 15 residues. Trimming took off 3 bases at V and 3 bases at J, with 15 bases between the two ends. CDR1 is MGHRA and CDR2 is YSYEKL in the germline V gene. CDR3 amino acids: CASSQGGQGGYEQYF. The CDR3 DNA reads TGCGCCAGCAGCCAGGGGGGTCAGGGCGGCTACGAGCAGTACTTC.

This chain uses TRBV29-1 with TRBJ1-4; D might be TRBD1 (5 bases). Germline V lookup: CDR1 SQVTM, CDR2 ANQGSEA. V was clipped by 4 bases and J by 5 bases, with 20 bases between them. This CDR3 is built from 16 residues. The DNA of the CDR3 is TGCAGCGTTGGAGGAACTGCCGGGACGCCGAATGAAAAACTGTTTTTT. Amino acids: CSVGGTAGTPNEKLFF.

This clone was observed a single time. J is TRBJ2-7 and V is TRBV7-2, with D perhaps given as TRBD1 or TRBD2 (6 bases each). V was clipped by 5 bases and J by 3 bases, with 17 bases between them. Germline V gene sequence: CDR1 SGHTA, CDR2 FQGNSA. The CDR3 is made up of 15 amino acids. In DNA, the CDR3 is TGTGCCAGCAGCCCTCTTAGGGGGAGGAGCTACGAGCAGTACTTC. Protein product: CASSPLRGRSYEQYF. Based on the CDR3 plus reference TRBV7-2 and TRBJ2-7, the full variable domain is GAGVSQSPSNKVTEKGKDVELRCDPISGHTALYWYRQSLGQGLEFLIYFQGNSAPDKSGLPSDRFSAERTGGSVSTLTIQRTQQEDSAVYLCASSPLRGRSYEQYFGPGTRLTVT.

The chain carries TRBV27 and TRBJ2-5; 10 bases map to TRBD2. Germline V CDR1 and CDR2: MNHEY, SMNVEV (reference sequence). The CDR3 consists of 17 residues. V shed 8 bases and J 5 bases; nucleotides not matched to a gene: 17. DNA of the CDR3: TGTGCCAGCGGTCTCTCAAAGTTACTAGCGGGACCCGAGACCCAGTACTTC. Translation: CASGLSKLLAGPETQYF.

V and J are TRBV7-9 and TRBJ1-6; D possibly corresponds to TRBD1 (5 bases). Germline V CDR1 and CDR2: SEHNR, FQNEAQ (reference sequence). This CDR3 contains 12 residues. Trimming took off 8 bases at V and 10 bases at J, with 12 bases between the two ends. The CDR3 sequence is CASWGTESPLHF. As DNA, the CDR3 is TGTGCCAGCTGGGGCACCGAATCACCCCTCCACTTT. Complete variable domain (other parts from reference TRBV7-9 and TRBJ1-6): DTGVSQNPRHKITKRGQNVTFRCDPISEHNRLYWYRQTLGQGPEFLTYFQNEAQLEKSRLLSDRFSAERPKGSFSTLEIQRTEQGDSAMYLCASWGTESPLHFGNGTRLTVT.

V gene TRBV2 combines with J gene TRBJ2-1, with 8 bases fitting TRBD2. The CDR3 has 15 residues. Germline trimming cut 6 bases from V and 7 bases from J; bases unmatched to any gene: 11. CDR1 and CDR2 from the germline V gene are SNHLY and FYNNEI. The CDR3 DNA is TGTGCCAGCAGGGAGAACGGACTAGCACGAAATGAGCAGTTCTTC. Its protein product is CASRENGLARNEQFF.

V is TRBV29-1 and J is TRBJ1-4, with D hard to call. V lost 1 base, J lost 7 bases, and 10 bases lay in between. Germline CDR1 and CDR2: SQVTM and ANQGSEA. The CDR3 runs 13 residues. In DNA, the CDR3 is TGCAGCGTTGAAGCTCTAGACCGTGAAAAACTGTTTTTT. Protein sequence: CSVEALDREKLFF.

The V gene is TRBV30, the J gene TRBJ2-5; D might be TRBD2 (5 bases). V was pared by 7 bases and J by 4 bases, with 16 bases between. The CDR3 consists of 13 residues. Germline V lookup: CDR1 GTSNPN, CDR2 SVGIG (reference sequence). The CDR3 nucleotides read TGTGCCTCTTGCTCGGATCGGGGAGAGACCCAGTACTTC. Its protein is CASCSDRGETQYF.

Here the CDR3 reads CASSPQAGGLYEQYF. The CDR3 nucleotides are TGTGCCAGTAGTCCACAAGCGGGAGGATTGTACGAGCAGTACTTC. The V gene is TRBV19, the J gene TRBJ2-7; 9 positions match TRBD2. Unmatched junction bases numbered 9, after V lost 5 bases and J lost 4 bases. Per the germline V gene, CDR1 is LNHDA and CDR2 is SQIVND (reference sequence). The length of the CDR3 is 15 residues.

The chain links TRBV29-1 to TRBJ1-5; D is ambiguous. Germline CDR1 reads SQVTM; CDR2 reads ANQGSEA. CDR3 length: 13 residues. Deletions cut 5 bases from V and 3 bases from J, with 11 bases between. The chain's CDR3 is CSVLVTDNQPQHF. CDR3 sequence (DNA): TGCAGCGTTTTAGTCACGGACAATCAGCCCCAGCATTTT.

This clone was counted a few times. The V call is TRBV4-3, the J call TRBJ1-2; D remains ambiguous. Trimming shortened V by 3 bases and J by 4 bases, and 15 bases separated the two germline ends. The CDR3 has 15 amino acids. Germline V gives CDR1 LGHNA, CDR2 YSLEER. The CDR3 DNA sequence: TGCGCCAGCAGCCAGACCCTAAGCACCCCCTATGGCTACACCTTC. It translates to CASSQTLSTPYGYTF.

The chain carries TRBV28 and TRBJ2-6, with D unresolved. V lost 6 bases and J lost 0, with 9 bases in between. The CDR3 sequence is 15 residues long. Looked up from germline, CDR1 is MDHEN and CDR2 is SYDVKM. DNA for the CDR3: TGTGCCAGCAGGGAAGGTCTCTCTGGGGCCAACGTCCTGACTTTC. Its protein product is CASREGLSGANVLTF.

The chain has TRBV10-1 and TRBJ2-2; D perhaps matches TRBD1 (5 bases). Trimming took 3 bases from V and 6 from J, leaving 11 bases between them. This CDR3 comprises 14 residues. The V gene's germline CDR1 is WNHNN and CDR2 SYGVQD (reference sequence). The DNA for the CDR3 is TGCGCCAGCAGTGAAGCAGGGATGGCCGGGGAGCTGTTTTTT. Protein: CASSEAGMAGELFF.

The chain's CDR3 is CASARGLGNSYEQYF. Written as DNA, the CDR3 is TGTGCCAGCGCAAGAGGACTGGGCAACTCCTACGAGCAGTACTTC. The chain has TRBV25-1 and TRBJ2-7; D perhaps matches TRBD2 (5 bases). The germline CDR1 and CDR2 sequences are MGHDK and SYGVNS. The V end lost 8 bases, the J end lost 0 bases, and 17 bases lay between the germline ends. CDR3 length: 15 residues.

As regards this clone: One end of the junction fails to match germline, which may point to a read error. The rearrangement uses TRBV7-2 and TRBJ1-2, with 9 bases matching TRBD1. The CDR3 totals 17 residues. From germline, CDR1 is SGHTA and CDR2 FQGNSA. The CDR3 bases are TGTGCCAGCAACCGATATCCAGTCGGGACAGGGAACTATGACTACACCTTC. Translation gives CASNRYPVGTGNYDYTF. Full variable domain (missing parts from reference TRBV7-2 and TRBJ1-2): GAGVSQSPSNKVTEKGKDVELRCDPISGHTALYWYRQSLGQGLEFLIYFQGNSAPDKSGLPSDRFSAERTGGSVSTLTIQRTQQEDSAVYLCASNRYPVGTGNYDYTFGSGTRLTVV.

This chain joins TRBV4-3 and TRBJ1-1, with unresolved D. Germline V gene sequence: CDR1 LGHNA, CDR2 YSLEER. This CDR3 region has 14 residues. V lost 0 bases to trimming and J lost 10 bases, with 15 bases between them. The CDR3 DNA reads TGCGCCAGCAGCCAAGAGAGTCGGAGCGAGGGAGCTTTCTTT. Residues: CASSQESRSEGAFF.

Comments on this clone: Germline is not matched at one junction end, which may reflect a read error. The chain is built from TRBV7-9 and TRBJ1-6, with a weak D call TRBD1 (5 bases). This CDR3 has 14 residues. Per germline, CDR1 SEHNR and CDR2 FQNEAQ (reference sequence). The CDR3 DNA is TGTGCCAGCACCTTAACAGGCAGGGATTCACCCCTCCACTTT. It encodes CASTLTGRDSPLHF.

The chain uses TRBV12-3 or TRBV12-4 and TRBJ2-3; D is possibly TRBD2 (5 bases). V gave up 6 bases and J gave up 4 bases, with 8 bases separating them. The CDR3 is made up of 12 amino acids. The CDR3 spells CASSLGADTQYF. CDR3 bases: TGTGCCAGCAGCCTCGGGGCAGATACGCAGTATTTT.

The rearrangement uses TRBV5-4 and TRBJ2-1; 8 bases fit TRBD2. The CDR3 is 15 residues long. V gave up 5 bases and J gave up 6 bases; unmatched junction bases: 10. Germline CDR1 reads SGHNT; CDR2 reads YYREEE (reference sequence). This CDR3 reads CASRPGTRGINEQFF. CDR3 bases: TGTGCCAGCAGACCCGGGACTAGAGGGATCAATGAGCAGTTCTTC.